These 17 T cell receptor beta chains came from one sample sequenced in a study of blood T cell repertoires in COVID-19. Data came from immunoSEQ multiplex PCR; TCRdb stores just in-frame clones and leaves some out. This table has under 200,000 clones, 83% appearing once. Source material: peripheral blood. Receptor source: a human donor in a cohort sampled during active COVID-19.

The genes are TRBV4-1 and TRBJ1-5; D may be TRBD1 (5 bases). The CDR3 loop spans 16 amino acids. V gave up 2 bases and J gave up 2 bases, with 13 bases separating them. From germline, CDR1 is MGHRA and CDR2 YSYEKL. CDR3 loop: CASSQILQQGNQPQHF. Written as DNA, the CDR3 is TGCGCCAGCAGCCAAATTCTTCAACAGGGCAATCAGCCCCAGCATTTT.

The chain couples TRBV4-3 to TRBJ1-6; the D is unclear. The CDR3 runs to 15 residues. Germline CDR1 reads LGHNA; CDR2 reads YSLEER. V lost 0 bases and J lost 0, with 3 bases in between. The CDR3 sequence: CASSQDSSYNSPLHF. CDR3 coding DNA: TGCGCCAGCAGCCAAGACAGCTCCTATAATTCACCCCTCCACTTT.

This clone was observed a few times. V is TRBV6-2 or TRBV6-3 and J is TRBJ1-5; D call uncertain. V was trimmed by 7 bases and J by 10 bases, leaving 26 bases between them. The CDR3 spans 16 residues. Germline lookup yields CDR1 MNHEY and CDR2 SVGEGT. The CDR3 bases are TGTGCCAGCAACCCCGTAAGGAGCCCCCTCTCATCACCCCAGCATTTT. Its translation: CASNPVRSPLSSPQHF.

The chain uses TRBV6-5 and TRBJ1-2; D unclear. The ends were cut back, 0 bases at V and 6 bases at J, with 5 bases in the middle. Germline V gives CDR1 MNHEY, CDR2 SVGAGI. The CDR3 loop spans 12 amino acids. This CDR3 reads CASSYSGHGYTF. DNA of the CDR3: TGTGCCAGCAGTTACTCGGGCCATGGCTACACCTTC.

The rearrangement joins TRBV3-1 (or the pseudogene TRBV3-2) to TRBJ1-3; a possible D gene is TRBD1 (5 bases). From germline, CDR1 is LGHDT and CDR2 YNNKEL (reference sequence). The CDR3 sequence is 10 residues long. Trimming pared 9 bases from V and 13 bases from J, leaving 13 bases between. The CDR3 nucleotides read TGTGCCAGAGACCGGGGGGGGATATATTTT. Protein sequence: CARDRGGIYF.

V and J are TRBV11-2 and TRBJ2-7; D is perhaps TRBD2 (5 bases). Trimming cost V 5 bases and J 2 bases, with 13 bases left between them. Germline CDR1 is SGHAT and CDR2 is FQNNGV. CDR3 size: 14 residues. The CDR3 region has the DNA TGTGCCAGCAGCCCCGGGAAGTTTGCCTACGAGCAGTACTTC. This encodes CASSPGKFAYEQYF.

The table lists this clone with a count of one. The chain joins TRBV6-2 or TRBV6-3 to TRBJ2-7; possible D gene TRBD2, 5 bases. This CDR3 contains 13 residues. Germline-derived CDR1 and CDR2 are MNHEY and SVGEGT. V was clipped by 5 bases and J by 3 bases, with 11 bases between them. The CDR3 DNA reads as TGTGCCAGCAGTCGAACCGGGGACTACGAGCAGTACTTC. This encodes CASSRTGDYEQYF.

The chain uses TRBV5-8 and TRBJ2-2; perhaps TRBD1 as D (5 bases). Looked up from germline, CDR1 is SGHTS and CDR2 is YDEGEE. This CDR3 is 16 amino acids long. V shed 6 bases and J shed 5 bases, with 20 bases lying between them. In nucleotides, the CDR3 is TGTGCCAGCACTATAAGGAGTGGGTCAGGGACCGGGGAGCTGTTTTTT. The encoded protein is CASTIRSGSGTGELFF.

The table lists this clone with a few counts. The V call is TRBV24-1, the J call TRBJ2-3, with D perhaps TRBD2 (5 bases). Germline assignment: CDR1 KGHDR and CDR2 SFDVKD. Trimming took off 5 bases at V and 4 bases at J, with 9 bases between the two ends. The length of the CDR3 is 13 residues. CDR3 amino acids: CATSGGIADTQYF. CDR3 nucleotides: TGTGCCACCAGTGGAGGGATCGCAGATACGCAGTATTTT.

This chain links TRBV27 with TRBJ2-7; 11 bases map to TRBD1. V trimming: 2 bases; J trimming: 7 bases; junction bases outside the gene matches: 7. Germline values: CDR1 MNHEY, CDR2 SMNVEV (reference sequence). The CDR3 contains 15 residues. The DNA of the CDR3 is TGTGCCAGCAGTTTAGTGAGGACAGGGGGCGCGGAGCAGTACTTC. Residues: CASSLVRTGGAEQYF.

This sequence joins TRBV5-1 and TRBJ2-7, with D possibly matching TRBD1 (5 bases). CDR3 length: 13 amino acids. The germline V gene has CDR1 SGHRS and CDR2 YFSETQ. Trimming stripped 1 base from V and 0 bases from J, with 5 bases between. CDR3 bases: TGCGCCAGCAGCTTGCAGGGCTCCTACGAGCAGTACTTC. This sequence encodes CASSLQGSYEQYF. Looking up the rest from reference TRBV5-1 and TRBJ2-7 gives the full variable domain: KAGVTQTPRYLIKTRGQQVTLSCSPISGHRSVSWYQQTPGQGLQFLFEYFSETQRNKGNFPGRFSGRQFSNSRSEMNVSTLELGDSALYLCASSLQGSYEQYFGPGTRLTVT.

The gene calls are TRBV27 and TRBJ2-7, with 10 bases fitting TRBD1. CDR3 length: 13 amino acids. Germline V CDR1 and CDR2: MNHEY, SMNVEV (reference sequence). The ends lost 5 bases at V and 3 bases at J; junction bases unmatched: 1. Here the CDR3 reads CASSRTGGYEQYF. The CDR3, as DNA: TGTGCCAGCAGTAGGACAGGGGGCTACGAGCAGTACTTC.

The chain recombines TRBV10-1 with TRBJ2-5, with TRBD2 as a possible D gene (7 bases). Germline loops: CDR1 WNHNN, CDR2 SYGVQD (reference sequence). Trimming pared 0 bases from V and 7 bases from J, leaving 12 bases between. The CDR3 length is 14 residues. CDR3 amino acids: CASSESGRGATQYF. The DNA for the CDR3 is TGCGCCAGCAGTGAGTCCGGTCGGGGGGCGACCCAGTACTTC.

The V gene is TRBV11-2, the J gene TRBJ2-7, with 10 bases that match TRBD2. In germline, CDR1 is SGHAT, CDR2 FQNNGV. V trimming: 1 base; J trimming: 2 bases; junction bases outside the gene matches: 8. The length of the CDR3 is 17 residues. The CDR3 reads CASSLALAGANPYEQYF. The CDR3 DNA follows: TGTGCCAGCAGCTTAGCCCTAGCGGGAGCGAATCCCTACGAGCAGTACTTC.

This clone was observed a single time. V is TRBV3-1 (or the pseudogene TRBV3-2) and J is TRBJ2-7; 7 positions match TRBD2. Trimming removed 2 bases from V and 11 bases from J; junction bases left unmatched: 6. Per germline, CDR1 LGHDT and CDR2 YNNKEL (reference sequence). The CDR3 has 12 amino acids. The CDR3 is CASSQLPGLKYF. The CDR3 region has the DNA TGTGCCAGCAGCCAACTCCCGGGACTAAAGTACTTC.

This sequence joins TRBV11-2 and TRBJ2-5; 9 positions agree with TRBD1. Looked up from germline, CDR1 is SGHAT and CDR2 is FQNNGV. V shed 0 bases and J 5 bases; nucleotides not matched to a gene: 4. The CDR3 covers 15 residues. The CDR3 protein is CASSLDPGQGETQYF. Here the CDR3 DNA reads TGTGCCAGCAGCTTAGATCCGGGACAGGGCGAGACCCAGTACTTC.

V gene TRBV5-1 combines with J gene TRBJ1-2; 8 nucleotides line up with TRBD1. Unmatched junction bases numbered 8, after V lost 4 bases and J lost 3 bases. The CDR3 covers 15 residues. CDR1 is SGHRS, CDR2 YFSETQ, per germline. The CDR3 region has the DNA TGCGCCAGCAGCCCCCCTACAGGGGGTGACTATGGCTACACCTTC. This translates into CASSPPTGGDYGYTF.